What follows are 31 T cell receptor beta chains derived from one specimen sequenced in a study of blood T cell repertoires in COVID-19. TCRdb keeps only in-frame clones here, not all; method: immunoSEQ multiplex PCR. The repertoire includes fewer than 350,000 clones, 80% to 90% of them detected once, and roughly 4.8% sits in the top ten. The sequencing sample was made of peripheral blood. Every receptor here comes from a man between 40 and 49 years old with acute or convalescent COVID-19.

About this clone itself: Without the conserved terminal phenylalanine or tryptophan, this CDR3 likely stems from a read error. Because the CDR3's place on the DNA is in doubt, the DNA is left out and the CDR3 is given as listed by TCRdb. The CDR3 is CASSYTGTGRVWI. V and J are TRBV6-5 and TRBJ2-7; the table calls TRBD1, which could not be checked here. The germline V gene encodes CDR1 MNHEY and CDR2 SVGAGI. The CDR3 is 13 residues long, counting both termini.

V usage is TRBV4-2 and J usage is TRBJ1-4, with 8 bases that match TRBD1. The CDR3 has 15 amino acids. V lost 6 bases to trimming and J lost 0 bases; unmatched junction nucleotides: 3. Looked up from germline, CDR1 is LGHNA and CDR2 is YNFKEQ. The CDR3 loop is CASSKDRATNEKLFF. The DNA of the CDR3 is TGTGCCAGCAGTAAGGACAGGGCAACTAATGAAAAACTGTTTTTT.

The genes are TRBV3-1 (or the pseudogene TRBV3-2) and TRBJ1-1; D is uncertain. Germline CDR1 reads LGHDT; CDR2 reads YNNKEL (reference sequence). V was cut by 1 base and J by 0 bases, with 9 bases left in between. The CDR3 length is 15 residues. The CDR3 DNA reads as TGTGCCAGCAGCCAAGGGCGGGGAATGAACACTGAAGCTTTCTTT. Translation gives CASSQGRGMNTEAFF.

The chain recombines TRBV5-6 with TRBJ1-5; the D gene is possibly TRBD1 (6 bases). Trimming left V 1 base short and J 1 base short, with 9 bases between. Germline-derived CDR1 and CDR2 are SGHDT and YYEEEE. CDR3 length equals 15 residues. The CDR3 sequence: CASSLFRGSNQPQHF. Here the CDR3 DNA reads TGTGCCAGCAGCTTGTTCAGGGGAAGCAATCAGCCCCAGCATTTT.

This sequence joins TRBV5-1 and TRBJ1-1; possible D gene TRBD1, 6 bases. V was cut by 7 bases and J by 1 base, with 14 bases left in between. The germline gives CDR1 SGHRS, CDR2 YFSETQ. This CDR3 spans 14 amino acids. CDR3 nucleotide sequence: TGCGCCAGCGCTAAGGGACAAGGGAACACTGAAGCTTTCTTT. It is translated as CASAKGQGNTEAFF.

This chain joins TRBV5-6 and TRBJ2-7, with 7 nucleotides matching TRBD1. The CDR3 runs to 16 residues. CDR1 and CDR2 (germline): SGHDT, YYEEEE. The V segment lost 0 bases and the J segment 1 base; nucleotides outside the gene matches: 7. The CDR3 DNA reads as TGTGCCAGCAGCTTGGGAGGGGGCCATGATTCCTACGAGCAGTACTTC. This codes for CASSLGGGHDSYEQYF.

The chain joins TRBV12-5 to TRBJ2-2; D is undetermined. The CDR3 covers 17 residues. V lost 7 bases to trimming and J lost 1 base, with 19 bases between them. Germline loops: CDR1 LGHNT, CDR2 FRNRAP. CDR3 sequence (DNA): TGTGCTAGTGCTCTACCTGAGGTGGTCGGGAACACCGGGGAGCTGTTTTTT. Amino acid sequence: CASALPEVVGNTGELFF.

The gene calls are TRBV24-1 and TRBJ1-5, with D tentatively TRBD1 (5 bases). This CDR3 region has 14 residues. V was shortened by 0 bases and J by 6 bases, with 8 bases between the two germline ends. Germline V gives CDR1 KGHDR, CDR2 SFDVKD. The CDR3 here is CATSDLGGLQPQHF. The CDR3 nucleotides read TGTGCCACCAGTGATTTGGGGGGACTTCAGCCCCAGCATTTT.

Only one count was recorded for this clone. The V gene is TRBV20-1, the J gene TRBJ1-1; D gene unclear. Germline V gene lookup returns CDR1 DFQATT and CDR2 SNEGSKA (reference sequence). Trimming shortened V by 3 bases and J by 3 bases, and 5 bases separated the two germline ends. The CDR3 consists of 11 residues. CDR3 bases: TGCAGTGCTAGTCGTGACACTGAAGCTTTCTTT. It is translated as CSASRDTEAFF.

This chain links TRBV19 with TRBJ1-1; 7 bases match TRBD1. CDR1 LNHDA and CDR2 SQIVND come from the germline V gene (reference sequence). The CDR3 is made up of 13 amino acids. With V trimmed by 4 bases and J by 9 bases, 8 bases remained unmatched. The CDR3 DNA sequence: TGTGCCAGTAGTACGACAGGGCCATGGAAAGCTTTCTTT. Its protein product is CASSTTGPWKAFF. The whole variable domain, remainder taken from reference TRBV19 and TRBJ1-1, is DGGITQSPKYLFRKEGQNVTLSCEQNLNHDAMYWYRQDPGQGLRLIYYSQIVNDFQKGDIAEGYSVSREKKESFPLTVTSAQKNPTAFYLCASSTTGPWKAFFGQGTRLTVV.

The chain is built from TRBV5-1 and TRBJ2-7; D gene unclear. Trimming took off 3 bases at V and 3 bases at J, with 19 bases between the two ends. The CDR3 runs 16 residues. Germline V gene sequence: CDR1 SGHRS, CDR2 YFSETQ. CDR3 sequence reads: CASSYDPPVSGYEQYF. The CDR3 DNA reads TGCGCCAGCAGCTACGATCCCCCAGTCAGTGGCTACGAGCAGTACTTC.

V gene TRBV24-1 combines with J gene TRBJ2-7, with D perhaps matching TRBD1 (5 bases). V lost 5 bases, J lost 2 bases, and 15 bases lay in between. Germline V gene lookup returns CDR1 KGHDR and CDR2 SFDVKD. This CDR3 is built from 15 residues. Here the CDR3 DNA reads TGTGCCACCAGTGGTGGACAAGGGCTGACCTACGAGCAGTACTTC. Translated: CATSGGQGLTYEQYF.

The gene calls are TRBV5-1 and TRBJ2-3; maybe TRBD1 (6 bases). The CDR3 loop spans 14 amino acids. Germline V lookup: CDR1 SGHRS, CDR2 YFSETQ. Trimming cost V 2 bases and J 10 bases, with 17 bases left between them. CDR3 protein: CASSFGSEYRAQYF. CDR3 bases: TGCGCCAGCAGCTTTGGCTCGGAATACAGGGCGCAGTATTTT.

The chain employs TRBV11-3 and TRBJ2-7, with 8 nucleotides matching TRBD1. V lost 3 bases, J lost 2 bases, and 3 bases stayed unmatched. The CDR3 contains 14 residues. Germline V gives CDR1 SGHNT, CDR2 YENEEA. The CDR3 DNA follows: TGTGCCAGCAGCTTTGGACAGGGAACCTACGAGCAGTACTTC. Amino acid sequence: CASSFGQGTYEQYF.

CDR3 nucleotide sequence: TGTGCCAGCAGCTTACAGCAGGGAACTTACTATGGCTACACCTTC. The encoded protein is CASSLQQGTYYGYTF. This chain uses TRBV7-2 with TRBJ1-2, with a possible D match to TRBD1 (5 bases). CDR1 is SGHTA and CDR2 is FQGNSA in the germline V gene. The germline V and J ends were trimmed by 2 bases and 3 bases, with 13 bases remaining between them. The CDR3 is 15 residues long.

The chain joins TRBV7-9 to TRBJ2-4; 7 nucleotides match TRBD1. The ends lost 6 bases at V and 0 bases at J; junction bases unmatched: 5. The CDR3 spans 15 residues. Germline assignment: CDR1 SEHNR and CDR2 FQNEAQ (reference sequence). CDR3 coding DNA: TGTGCCAGCAGTCGGACAGGAGTAGCCAAAAACATTCAGTACTTC. This translates into CASSRTGVAKNIQYF.

The chain carries TRBV30 and TRBJ1-3; D may be TRBD1 (5 bases). This CDR3 has 13 amino acids. Trimming pared 4 bases from V and 7 bases from J, leaving 14 bases between. Germline values: CDR1 GTSNPN, CDR2 SVGIG (reference sequence). The CDR3: CAWKWGVGNTIYF. CDR3 in DNA: TGTGCCTGGAAATGGGGGGTTGGGAACACCATATATTTT.

The V and J genes are TRBV5-1 and TRBJ2-3, with a weak D call TRBD1 (5 bases). V lost 0 bases and J lost 4, with 9 bases in between. This CDR3 contains 14 residues. CDR1 and CDR2 (germline): SGHRS, YFSETQ. The CDR3 DNA reads as TGCGCCAGCAGCTTGGTCAGGGCTTCAGATACGCAGTATTTT. It specifies CASSLVRASDTQYF. The full variable domain, completed using reference TRBV5-1 and TRBJ2-3, is KAGVTQTPRYLIKTRGQQVTLSCSPISGHRSVSWYQQTPGQGLQFLFEYFSETQRNKGNFPGRFSGRQFSNSRSEMNVSTLELGDSALYLCASSLVRASDTQYFGPGTRLTVL.

The genes are TRBV10-3 and TRBJ2-1; weak D call: TRBD2 (6 bases). Germline loops: CDR1 ENHRY, CDR2 SYGVKD. The CDR3 is 14 amino acids. V lost 4 bases to trimming and J lost 6 bases, with 13 bases between them. CDR3 DNA: TGTGCCATCAGTGGCGAGACTAGTTCCAATGAGCAGTTCTTC. Protein product: CAISGETSSNEQFF.

This clone was counted only a few times. This chain links TRBV21-1 with TRBJ1-1. TRBV21-1 is tagged as a pseudogene. The CDR3 is made up of 13 amino acids. The CDR3 coding sequence is TGTGCCAGTACCTTTGGAGTGAACACTGAAGCTTTCTTT. Its translation: CASTFGVNTEAFF.

This clone has more than one count but fewer than ten. This chain uses TRBV5-1 with TRBJ1-2; 7 bases are a match to TRBD1. Germline loops: CDR1 SGHRS, CDR2 YFSETQ. This CDR3 contains 14 residues. V dropped 3 bases and J dropped 7; count of bases not matched to a gene: 9. CDR3 sequence reads: CASSSSGTDRGYTF. CDR3 in DNA: TGCGCCAGCAGCTCCTCCGGGACAGATCGTGGCTACACCTTC.

CDR3 region: CASSAARWSYEQYF. The CDR3 coding sequence is TGTGCCAGCAGCGCCGCCAGGTGGTCCTACGAGCAGTACTTC. The V gene is TRBV11-2, the J gene TRBJ2-7; D unresolved. The germline CDR1 and CDR2 sequences are SGHAT and FQNNGV. CDR3 length equals 14 residues. With 5 bases removed from V and 1 base from J, the gap between germline ends came to 12 bases. Drawing the rest from reference TRBV11-2 and TRBJ2-7, the complete variable domain is EAGVAQSPRYKIIEKRQSVAFWCNPISGHATLYWYQQILGQGPKLLIQFQNNGVVDDSQLPKDRFSAERLKGVDSTLKIQPAKLEDSAVYLCASSAARWSYEQYFGPGTRLTVT.

The V and J genes are TRBV2 and TRBJ1-3; D might be TRBD1 (6 bases). This CDR3 contains 14 residues. Germline assignment: CDR1 SNHLY and CDR2 FYNNEI. The V and J ends lost 3 bases and 3 bases respectively, with 9 bases between them. Here the CDR3 DNA reads TGTGCCAGCAGTGAGCAGGGGAATGGAAACACCATATATTTT. This gives the protein CASSEQGNGNTIYF.

This chain connects TRBV13 to TRBJ2-6; 8 bases map to TRBD2. This CDR3 region has 17 residues. J lost 0 bases, V lost 5 bases, and 6 bases had no gene match. CDR1 PRHDT and CDR2 FYEKMQ come from the germline V gene (reference sequence). Written as DNA, the CDR3 is TGTGCCAGCAGCCGCGGGGGGAGAAGCTCTGGGGCCAACGTCCTGACTTTC. This encodes CASSRGGRSSGANVLTF.

V is TRBV10-1 and J is TRBJ2-2; 8 nucleotides agree with TRBD1. V dropped 0 bases and J dropped 4; count of bases not matched to a gene: 4. The CDR3 is 16 residues long. Germline assignment: CDR1 WNHNN and CDR2 SYGVQD (reference sequence). The CDR3 region has the DNA TGCGCCAGCAGTGAGTCTAGGACAGGGCCCACCGGGGAGCTGTTTTTT. Translating gives CASSESRTGPTGELFF.

The J gene is TRBJ1-3, the V gene TRBV2; possible D gene TRBD1, 5 bases. The CDR3 consists of 15 residues. With 6 bases removed from V and 0 bases from J, the gap between germline ends came to 12 bases. Germline V gives CDR1 SNHLY, CDR2 FYNNEI. The CDR3 DNA reads as TGTGCCAGCAGCGTGCAGGGATTCTCTGGAAACACCATATATTTT. Translation: CASSVQGFSGNTIYF.

This chain joins TRBV12-3 or TRBV12-4 and TRBJ2-3, with a weak D call TRBD2 (6 bases). CDR3 length equals 13 residues. V was shortened by 6 bases and J by 1 base, with 8 bases between the two germline ends. For the CDR3, the DNA is TGTGCCAGCAGACAGCGGGGCACAGATACGCAGTATTTT. This codes for CASRQRGTDTQYF.

V is TRBV6-1 and J is TRBJ2-1; the match to TRBD1 covers 9 bases. This CDR3 contains 13 residues. The ends lost 8 bases at V and 6 bases at J; junction bases unmatched: 5. Germline V CDR1 and CDR2: MNHNS, SASEGT. CDR3 nucleotides: TGTGCCAGCGATCCGGGACAGGGCAATGAGCAGTTCTTC. The encoded protein is CASDPGQGNEQFF.

The rearrangement links TRBV7-9 to TRBJ2-1, with 7 bases matching TRBD2. V lost 4 bases, J lost 9 bases, and 12 bases stayed unmatched. The CDR3 spans 15 residues. From germline, CDR1 is SEHNR and CDR2 FQNEAQ (reference sequence). CDR3 amino acids: CASSSFTSEVIEQFF. The DNA for the CDR3 is TGTGCCAGCAGCTCCTTCACTAGCGAGGTTATTGAGCAGTTCTTC.

With regard to this clone: The junction departs from the called germline gene at one end, perhaps through a read error. The rearrangement joins TRBV10-3 to TRBJ1-1; D remains unclear. CDR1 is ENHRY, CDR2 SYGVKD, per germline. This CDR3 is built from 12 residues. CDR3 region: CAISESVSGFSF. CDR3 sequence (DNA): TGTGCCATCAGTGAGTCTGTTTCAGGCTTTAGCTTT.

The chain is built from TRBV29-1 and TRBJ1-4; 7 bases match TRBD1. This CDR3 is built from 13 residues. The junction had 6 bases not matched to a gene; V was cut back by 7 bases and J by 4 bases. CDR1 and CDR2 (germline): SQVTM, ANQGSEA. CDR3: CSAMTGSNEKLFF. CDR3 DNA: TGCAGCGCCATGACAGGGAGTAATGAAAAACTGTTTTTT. The full variable domain, in which reference TRBV29-1 and TRBJ1-4 provide the parts outside the CDR3, is SAVISQKPSRDICQRGTSLTIQCQVDSQVTMMFWYRQQPGQSLTLIATANQGSEATYESGFVIDKFPISRPNLTFSTLTVSNMSPEDSSIYLCSAMTGSNEKLFFGSGTQLSVL.